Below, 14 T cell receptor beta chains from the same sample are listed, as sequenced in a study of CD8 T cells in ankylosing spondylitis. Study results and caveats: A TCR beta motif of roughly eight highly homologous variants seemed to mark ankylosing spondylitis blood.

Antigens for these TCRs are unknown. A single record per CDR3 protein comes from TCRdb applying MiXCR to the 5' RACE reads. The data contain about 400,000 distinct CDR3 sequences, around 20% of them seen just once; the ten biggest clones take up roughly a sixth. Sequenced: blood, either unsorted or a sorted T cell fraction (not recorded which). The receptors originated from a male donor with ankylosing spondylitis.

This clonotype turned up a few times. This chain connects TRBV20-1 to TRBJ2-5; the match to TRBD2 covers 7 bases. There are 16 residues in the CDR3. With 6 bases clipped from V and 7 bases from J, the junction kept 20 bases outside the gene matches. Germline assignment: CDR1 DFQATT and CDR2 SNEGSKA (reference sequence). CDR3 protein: CSASGLEIGVLVTQYF. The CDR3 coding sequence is TGCAGTGCCTCCGGACTAGAGATAGGAGTTTTGGTGACCCAGTACTTC.

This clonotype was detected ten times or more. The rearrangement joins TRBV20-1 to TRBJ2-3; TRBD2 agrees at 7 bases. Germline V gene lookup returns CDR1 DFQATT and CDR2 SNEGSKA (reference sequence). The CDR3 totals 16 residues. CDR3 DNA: TGCAGAGGACCAAAGGGGACTACATTAATAACAGATACGCAGTATTTT. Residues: CRGPKGTTLITDTQYF.

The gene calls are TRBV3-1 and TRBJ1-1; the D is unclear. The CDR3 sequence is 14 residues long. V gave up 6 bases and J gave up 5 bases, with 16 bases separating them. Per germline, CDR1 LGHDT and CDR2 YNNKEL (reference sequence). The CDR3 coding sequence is TGTGCCAGCAGGCGTGGGCCTGGTGGGACTGAAGCTTTCTTT. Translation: CASRRGPGGTEAFF.

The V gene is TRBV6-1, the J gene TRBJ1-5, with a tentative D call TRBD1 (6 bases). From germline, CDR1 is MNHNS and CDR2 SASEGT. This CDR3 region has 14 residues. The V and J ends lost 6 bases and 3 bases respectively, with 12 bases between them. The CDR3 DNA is TGTGCCAGCAGCCACCACAGGGACAATCAGCCCCAGCATTTT. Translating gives CASSHHRDNQPQHF.

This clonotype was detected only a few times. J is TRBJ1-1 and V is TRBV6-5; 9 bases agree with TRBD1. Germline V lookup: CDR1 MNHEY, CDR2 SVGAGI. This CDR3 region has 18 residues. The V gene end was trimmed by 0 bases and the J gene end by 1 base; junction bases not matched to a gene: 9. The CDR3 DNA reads TGTGCCAGCAGTTACTCGAAGTTTACAGGGGGCTCGAACACTGAAGCTTTCTTT. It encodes CASSYSKFTGGSNTEAFF.

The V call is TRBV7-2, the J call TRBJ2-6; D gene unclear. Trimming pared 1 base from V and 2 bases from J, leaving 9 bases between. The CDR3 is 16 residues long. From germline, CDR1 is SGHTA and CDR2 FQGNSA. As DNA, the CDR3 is TGTGCCAGCAGCTTAGTCGTTCAGCCTGGGGCCAACGTCCTGACTTTC. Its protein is CASSLVVQPGANVLTF.

Here the CDR3 DNA reads TGCGCCAGCAGTTCCGGGACAGGGGTCGTGGACACTGAAGCTTTCTTT. It yields the protein CASSSGTGVVDTEAFF. This rearrangement joins TRBV5-1 to TRBJ1-1; 10 nucleotides agree with TRBD1. Trimming took 5 bases from V and 3 from J; bases not matched to a gene: 10. The CDR3 is 16 residues long. The germline V gene encodes CDR1 SGHRS and CDR2 YFSETQ.

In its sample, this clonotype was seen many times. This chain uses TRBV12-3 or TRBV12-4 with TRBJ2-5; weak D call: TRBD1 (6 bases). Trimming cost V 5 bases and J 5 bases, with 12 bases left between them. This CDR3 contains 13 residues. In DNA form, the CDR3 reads TGTGCCAGCAGTCCCCTGAGGGGGGAGACCCAGTACTTC. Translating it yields CASSPLRGETQYF.

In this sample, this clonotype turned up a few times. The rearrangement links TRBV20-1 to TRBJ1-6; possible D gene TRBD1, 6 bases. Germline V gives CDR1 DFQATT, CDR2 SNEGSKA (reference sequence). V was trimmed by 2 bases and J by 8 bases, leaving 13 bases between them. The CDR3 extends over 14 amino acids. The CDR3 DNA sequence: TGCAGTGCTAGAAGGTCACAGGGTGATTCACCCCTCCACTTT. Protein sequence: CSARRSQGDSPLHF.

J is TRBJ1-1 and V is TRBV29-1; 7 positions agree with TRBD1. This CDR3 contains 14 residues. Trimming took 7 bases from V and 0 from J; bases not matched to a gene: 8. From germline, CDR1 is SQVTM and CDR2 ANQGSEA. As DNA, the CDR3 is TGCAGCGCTACCCAGACAGGGATGAACACTGAAGCTTTCTTT. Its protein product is CSATQTGMNTEAFF.

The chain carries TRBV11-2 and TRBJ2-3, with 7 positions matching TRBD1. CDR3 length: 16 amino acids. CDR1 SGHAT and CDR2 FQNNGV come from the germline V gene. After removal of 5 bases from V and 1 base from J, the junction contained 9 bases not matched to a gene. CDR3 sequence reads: CASSQHGQVGTDTQYF. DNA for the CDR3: TGTGCCAGCAGCCAACACGGACAGGTCGGCACAGATACGCAGTATTTT.

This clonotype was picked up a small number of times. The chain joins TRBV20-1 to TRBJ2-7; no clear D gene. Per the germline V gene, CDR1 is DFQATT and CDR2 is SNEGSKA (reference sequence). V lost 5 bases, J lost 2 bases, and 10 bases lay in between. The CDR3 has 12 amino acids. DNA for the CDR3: TGCAGTGCTCCGGACGGAACCTACGAGCAGTACTTC. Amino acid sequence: CSAPDGTYEQYF.

CDR3 nucleotides: TGTGCCAGCAGTTTATACCGGGACAGAGGATATGGCTACACCTTC. Translating gives CASSLYRDRGYGYTF. This chain links TRBV12-3 or TRBV12-4 with TRBJ1-2; 7 nucleotides match TRBD1. V lost 2 bases to trimming and J lost 5 bases; unmatched junction nucleotides: 8. The CDR3 has 15 amino acids.

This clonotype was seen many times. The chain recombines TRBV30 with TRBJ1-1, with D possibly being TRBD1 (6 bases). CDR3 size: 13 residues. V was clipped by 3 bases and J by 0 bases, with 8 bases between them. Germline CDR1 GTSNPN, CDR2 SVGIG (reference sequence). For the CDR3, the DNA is TGTGCCTGGAGCAGGGGTCTGAACACTGAAGCTTTCTTT. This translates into CAWSRGLNTEAFF. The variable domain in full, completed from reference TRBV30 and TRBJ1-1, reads SQTIHQWPATLVQPVGSPLSLECTVEGTSNPNLYWYRQAAGRGLQLLFYSVGIGQISSEVPQNLSASRPQDRQFILSSKKLLLSDSGFYLCAWSRGLNTEAFFGQGTRLTVV.